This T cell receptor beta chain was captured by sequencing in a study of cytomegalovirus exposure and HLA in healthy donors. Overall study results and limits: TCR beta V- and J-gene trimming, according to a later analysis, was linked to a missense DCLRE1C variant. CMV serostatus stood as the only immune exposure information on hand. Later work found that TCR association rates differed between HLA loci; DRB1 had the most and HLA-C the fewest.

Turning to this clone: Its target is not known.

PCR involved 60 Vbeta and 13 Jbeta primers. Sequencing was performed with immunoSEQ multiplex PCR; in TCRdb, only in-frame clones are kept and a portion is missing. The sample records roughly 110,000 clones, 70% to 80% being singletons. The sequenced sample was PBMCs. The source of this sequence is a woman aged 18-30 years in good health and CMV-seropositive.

CDR3 protein: CASRGQGPQPQHF. In DNA, the CDR3 is TGTGCCAGCAGGGGACAGGGGCCTCAGCCCCAGCATTTT. The rearrangement uses TRBV7-9 and TRBJ1-5; 10 positions match TRBD1. The length of the CDR3 is 13 residues. The V and J ends lost 6 bases and 6 bases, in that order; junction bases with no gene match: 2. Germline CDR1 SEHNR, CDR2 FQNEAQ (reference sequence).